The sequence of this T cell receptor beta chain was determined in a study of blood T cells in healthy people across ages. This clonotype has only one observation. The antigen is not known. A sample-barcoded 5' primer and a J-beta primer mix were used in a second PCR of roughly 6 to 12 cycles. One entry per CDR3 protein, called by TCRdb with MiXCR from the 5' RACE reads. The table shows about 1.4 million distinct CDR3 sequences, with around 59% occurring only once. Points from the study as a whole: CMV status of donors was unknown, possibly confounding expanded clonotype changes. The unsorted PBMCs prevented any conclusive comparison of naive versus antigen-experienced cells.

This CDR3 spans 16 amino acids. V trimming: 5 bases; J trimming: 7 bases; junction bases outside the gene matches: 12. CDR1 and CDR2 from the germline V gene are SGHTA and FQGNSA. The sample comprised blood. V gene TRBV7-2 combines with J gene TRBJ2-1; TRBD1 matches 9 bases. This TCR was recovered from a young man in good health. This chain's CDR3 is CASSRIPGQGTNEQFF. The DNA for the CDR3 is TGTGCCAGCAGCCGTATACCGGGACAGGGTACTAATGAGCAGTTCTTC.